This record covers a single T cell receptor (beta chain). What this receptor recognizes is not known. Per-nucleotide qualities are absent, and no much larger clonotype sits a single base away. TCRbeta CDR3 regions were amplified from genomic DNA using the immunoSEQ Assay, a bias-controlled multiplex PCR. The paper's data handling went like this. Within the assay, amplification of reference gene primers was used to estimate how many nucleated cells each sample contained. To quantify the absolute abundance of each unique TCRbeta CDR3 rearrangement, sequence reads were collapsed and filtered. For each sample, productive Simpson clonality was calculated as the square root of Simpson's diversity index across productive rearrangements. TCRdb obtained this table from immuneACCESS and retained in-frame rearrangements with V and J assigned. These tables miss some clones; where compared with another copy, unresolved V genes account for less than half of the shortfall, and the remainder is unexplained. The V and J calls and clone size come from that table; D and trimming were worked out from the DNA. Present in this sample are 200,000 to 250,000 clones, around nine tenths of which were seen just once. Around 0.85% of the sample is held by the ten biggest clonotypes.

This sample is drawn from a study of blood T cell repertoires in COVID-19 (dated by TCRdb to between 2020 and 2021). At the level of the whole study: Samples covering the acute and convalescent phases of COVID-19 were provided by collaborators in the United States, Italy and Spain. The prospective study material was composed of cDNA or gDNA derived from T cells, B-cell-depleted T cells, or PBMCs. Deeply sampled blood TCRbeta repertoires from subjects exposed to, actively infected with, or recovered from COVID-19 were included in the dataset. The repertoires were made available in a free public database intended to serve as a resource for research on the immune response to SARS-CoV-2. The samples were drawn from two sources: the first 160 participants of the ongoing ImmuneRACE study, and over 1,000 subjects contributed by 6 global collaborators. Where available, HLA class I and class II types were taken from metadata supplied by the sample provider and were not determined by assay-based typing. Sample metadata almost always included a de-identified subject ID, COVID-19 status, age in years and sex.

One collaborating source in Seattle enrolled patients while the patients were actively infected and followed the patients over time throughout the course of disease. Collaborating institutions collected whole blood in K2EDTA tubes following their own protocols. For TCRbeta analysis, collaborators shipped samples as frozen whole blood, isolated PBMCs, or DNA extracted from either of those sample types. What the study reported, not specific to this receptor: The amount of clinical and demographic metadata varied by source and participant and was provided uncurated.

V is trimmed back by 5 bases and J by 8 bases, and the junction contains 10 bases that no gene match accounts for. The CDR3 runs 15 amino acids, cysteine and phenylalanine included. The retained sequence is limited to the CDR3, 45 bases, with the frame set at the first base. The germline V gene gives CDR1 as SGHAT and CDR2 as FQNNGV. Material for sequencing was peripheral blood. Rearrangement joined TRBV11-2 to TRBJ1-2; 11 bases in the middle match TRBD1. This receptor was identified in a man in his 60s with COVID-19, enrolled during active disease. Here the CDR3 is given as CASSQDRGLAGGYTF. The base sequence is TGTGCCAGCAGCCAGGACAGGGGGCTCGCGGGGGGCTACACCTTC.